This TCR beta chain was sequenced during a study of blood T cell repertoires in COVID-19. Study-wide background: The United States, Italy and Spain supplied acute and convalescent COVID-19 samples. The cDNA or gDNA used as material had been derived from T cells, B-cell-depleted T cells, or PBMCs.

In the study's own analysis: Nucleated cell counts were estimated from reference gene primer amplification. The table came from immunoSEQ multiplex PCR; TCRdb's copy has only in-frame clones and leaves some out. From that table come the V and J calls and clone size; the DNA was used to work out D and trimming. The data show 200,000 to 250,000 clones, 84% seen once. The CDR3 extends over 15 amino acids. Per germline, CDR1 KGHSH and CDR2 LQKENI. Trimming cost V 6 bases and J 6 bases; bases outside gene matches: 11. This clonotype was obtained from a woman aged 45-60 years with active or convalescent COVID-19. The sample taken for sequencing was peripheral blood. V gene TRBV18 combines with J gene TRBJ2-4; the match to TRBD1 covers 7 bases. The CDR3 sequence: CASSLVVGQLNIQYF. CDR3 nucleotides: TGTGCCAGCTCGCTGGTTGTGGGACAGCTAAACATTCAGTACTTC.